This T cell receptor (beta chain) was profiled in a study of blood T cell repertoires in COVID-19. Study details: The study drew acute and convalescent COVID-19 samples from the United States, Italy and Spain. Sources were T cells, B-cell-depleted T cells, or PBMCs; the material itself was cDNA or gDNA.

The CDR3 runs to 13 residues. Germline CDR1 and CDR2: SGHTA and FQGNSA. Trimming shortened V by 5 bases and J by 3 bases, and 10 bases separated the two germline ends. Profiling relied on immunoSEQ multiplex PCR, and the TCRdb table lists in-frame clones only, not all of them. Here the sample spans just over 150,000 clones, around four fifths being singletons. The TCR sequence derives from a woman aged 80 or older with acute or convalescent COVID-19. This sequence joins TRBV7-2 and TRBJ1-1, with D unresolved. The sample comprised peripheral blood. As DNA, the CDR3 is TGTGCCAGCAGCCCCCAAATTCACACTGAAGCTTTCTTT. Translating gives CASSPQIHTEAFF. The complete variable domain, with remaining parts taken from reference TRBV7-2 and TRBJ1-1, reads GAGVSQSPSNKVTEKGKDVELRCDPISGHTALYWYRQSLGQGLEFLIYFQGNSAPDKSGLPSDRFSAERTGGSVSTLTIQRTQQEDSAVYLCASSPQIHTEAFFGQGTRLTVV.